This T cell receptor beta chain stems from a study of blood T cell repertoires in COVID-19. V shed 5 bases, J shed 7 bases, and the junction held 11 bases outside the gene matches. This CDR3 has 16 residues. Germline CDR1 is SGHTA and CDR2 is FQGNSA. Using immunoSEQ multiplex PCR, the repertoire was profiled, and TCRdb retains in-frame clones only, with some absent. This sample yields under 150,000 clones, of which about 76% are seen a single time; less than 15% belongs to the top ten. Specimen: peripheral blood. This receptor was obtained from a man older than 75 with acute or convalescent COVID-19. The chain employs TRBV7-2 and TRBJ1-6, with TRBD1 matching over 7 bases. DNA of the CDR3: TGTGCCAGCAGCAAAGCAACGGGACAGCAAAATTCACCCCTCCACTTT. Its translation: CASSKATGQQNSPLHF.